This T cell receptor beta chain was obtained from a study of chemoradiotherapy in HPV16-positive cancers. The wider study: A couple of HPV16-positive patients' cells yielded candidate HPV-specific clones and common motifs.

Notes on this clone: This same CDR3 is encoded by further DNA sequences in the sample.

Trimming cost V 1 base and J 5 bases; bases outside gene matches: 3. The germline CDR1 and CDR2 sequences are SGHVS and FNYEAQ. The CDR3 loop spans 14 amino acids. Clones were sequenced by immunoSEQ multiplex PCR, and TCRdb holds only the in-frame ones, with some missing. The sample consists of some 12,000 clones, around 84% of them appearing once. V gene TRBV7-6 combines with J gene TRBJ1-1; TRBD1 agrees at 8 bases. This clonotype was sampled from a human donor with HPV-associated anogenital cancer. Sequencing used blood, obtained from a patient who underwent chemoradiotherapy. The CDR3 nucleotides are TGTGCCAGCAGCTTAGACAGGGGGGGAACTGAAGCTTTCTTT. Amino acids: CASSLDRGGTEAFF.